The present TCR beta chain was sequenced within a study of blood T cell repertoires in COVID-19. The overall study: Both acute and convalescent COVID-19 samples were obtained from the United States, Italy and Spain. The cDNA or gDNA used as material had been derived from T cells, B-cell-depleted T cells, or PBMCs.

Looked up from germline, CDR1 is MRHNA and CDR2 is SNTAGT. Between the trimmed V and J ends, which lost 6 bases and 1 base, there was a span of 14 bases. There are 15 residues in the CDR3. TCRdb's copy holds only in-frame clones and misses some; the assay was immunoSEQ multiplex PCR. The sample lists approximately 220,000 clones, approximately 84% occurring once. The sample consisted of peripheral blood. The TCR sequence derives from a man aged 50 to 60 with acute or convalescent COVID-19. V usage is TRBV6-4 and J usage is TRBJ2-3; possible D gene TRBD2, 6 bases. The chain's CDR3 is CASRLYGTRTDTQYF. In DNA form, the CDR3 reads TGTGCCAGCAGACTCTACGGGACTCGCACAGATACGCAGTATTTT.